This T cell receptor (beta chain) was recovered during a study of technical replicates of blood from a few donors. Assay used: immunoSEQ multiplex PCR; TCRdb lists only in-frame clones, some missing. This sample has 65,000 to 95,000 clones, with about 93% found just once. V was shortened by 5 bases and J by 4 bases, with 14 bases between the two germline ends. This CDR3 spans 14 amino acids. Germline CDR1 is SGHTA and CDR2 is FQGNSA. The rearrangement links TRBV7-2 to TRBJ1-1; possibly TRBD1 for D (5 bases). The source is a human donor in good health. Sequencing input: T cells isolated from PBMCs. The CDR3 protein is CASSTQGFGTEAFF. The CDR3 DNA sequence: TGTGCCAGCAGCACCCAGGGATTCGGCACTGAAGCTTTCTTT.